Reported below is one TCR beta chain. This sample was included in a study of blood T cell repertoires in COVID-19. Overall study context: Acute and convalescent COVID-19 specimens originated in the United States, Italy and Spain. Sources were T cells, B-cell-depleted T cells, or PBMCs; the material itself was cDNA or gDNA.

Libraries were prepared by immunoSEQ multiplex PCR; TCRdb keeps only in-frame clonotypes and omits some of them. The data show about 250,000 clones, roughly 84% seen once. V lost 3 bases to trimming and J lost 3 bases, with 12 bases between them. The CDR3 is 14 residues long. Germline V CDR1 and CDR2: SGHAT, FQNNGV. This TCR derives from a human donor with COVID-19, enrolled during active disease. The donor label of this sample is uncertain. The sequenced sample was peripheral blood. The chain carries TRBV11-2 and TRBJ2-7; tentatively, D is TRBD2 (5 bases). CDR3 region: CASSLSWRLYEQYF. The CDR3 region has the DNA TGTGCCAGCAGCTTGTCCTGGAGGCTCTACGAGCAGTACTTC.